This is a list of T cell receptor beta chains from one sample in a study of beta chain features in type 1 diabetes. Clones were read by immunoSEQ multiplex PCR, and TCRdb kept only the in-frame ones, dropping some. The sample carries 300,000 to 400,000 clones, approximately 12% recorded once. The sample consisted of naive CD4+ T cells from blood. Receptor source: a woman aged 18-35 years with type 1 diabetes. Both conserved end residues are trimmed from each CDR3. Some rows have no size entry. The others give once, few or many, or a class for an expanded clone.

TRBV5-1	12	.	TRBJ1-2	ASSLAPPGSGYT
TRBV18	12	.	TRBJ2-1	ASSPEASGIGTV
TRBV14	14	few	TRBJ2-1	ASSRRSGSALNEQF
TRBV4-1	14	few	TRBJ1-1	ASSRAPGQGVTEAF
TRBV7-9	10	.	TRBJ2-5	ASSSEVETQY
TRBV18	12	.	TRBJ2-1	ASSPLAAPNEQF
TRBV7-9	15	few	TRBJ2-7	ASSLVGLIPTSYEQY
TRBV7-2	14	few	TRBJ2-5	ASSGIAGGSEETQY
TRBV7-9	11	.	TRBJ1-1	ASTLSQGTEAF
TRBV10-3	15	few	TRBJ2-5	AISDTRQGLGGETQY
TRBV5-4	11	few	TRBJ2-3	ASSLANTDTQY
TRBV4-3	15	few	TRBJ2-2	ASSPSPGQGLTGELF
TRBV6-1	11	few	TRBJ2-1	ASSDDHSLGAF
TRBV7-6	12	.	TRBJ2-5	ASSVAGGAETQY
TRBV28	11	few	TRBJ2-5	ASSRDSEETQY
TRBV6-5	12	few	TRBJ1-2	ASSYHSGIYGYT
TRBV9	15	.	TRBJ1-4	ASSVGSQDRGNEKLF
TRBV7-3	13	few	TRBJ2-3	ASSRIAGGTDTQY
TRBV9	13	few	TRBJ2-2	ASSVRTSNTGELF
TRBV7-2	15	.	TRBJ2-3	ASSPNGLAGGTDTQY
TRBV14	11	few	TRBJ1-5	ASSQGLNQPQH
TRBV5-1	15	.	TRBJ2-3	ASSSGLAATSTDTQY
TRBV7-9	12	few	TRBJ2-7	ASSSTSGRVEQY
TRBV7-8	12	.	TRBJ1-1	ASSYDRGGTEAF
TRBV16	13	.	TRBJ2-2	ASSQVGRDTGELF
TRBV21-1	13	few	TRBJ2-4	ASDTGQGAKNIQY
TRBV29-1	13	few	TRBJ2-1	SPGLRLTSYNEQF
TRBV29-1	11	.	TRBJ2-5	SVEGRGQETQY
TRBV2	11	.	TRBJ2-1	ASSVVVNNEQF
TRBV4-2	13	few	TRBJ2-7	ASSQEGRGSYEQY
TRBV18	13	.	TRBJ2-1	ASSQKLALGDEQF
TRBV5-6	14	.	TRBJ2-1	ASSTEGRLSYNEQF
TRBV28	14	.	TRBJ2-3	ASPPLAGAGTDTQY
TRBV10-3	12	few	TRBJ1-5	AIRGRQGDEPQH
TRBV27	11	few	TRBJ2-7	ASSSGQTYEQY
TRBV7-9	13	few	TRBJ2-1	ASSPSKRSYNEQF
TRBV12-5	10	.	TRBJ2-2	ASGRDTGELF
TRBV27	11	few	TRBJ2-3	ASSLPRGDTQY
TRBV11-2	14	.	TRBJ2-1	ASSLSASGSSPEQF
TRBV2	14	few	TRBJ2-1	ASREWTSGPYNEQF
TRBV7-2	13	.	TRBJ1-5	ASSLQGYGNQPQH
TRBV4-2	12	few	TRBJ1-1	ASSQDFKNTEAF
TRBV7-2	11	few	TRBJ2-7	ASSLAEGYEQY
TRBV7-2	14	.	TRBJ2-1	ASSLRAWGRYNEQF
TRBV4-3	17	few	TRBJ2-3	ASSQDHPGTGGAGDTQY
TRBV6-5	11	few	TRBJ2-2	ASSQEGAGELF
TRBV30	12	few	TRBJ2-1	AGSGISSYNEQF
TRBV9	14	.	TRBJ2-1	ASSVATRGGDNEQF
TRBV5-1	11	few	TRBJ2-7	ASSLTTSYEQY
TRBV10-3	16	.	TRBJ2-3	AISESISLGGNTDTQY
TRBV9	13	.	TRBJ2-5	ASSVTSGREETQY
TRBV5-1	13	.	TRBJ2-3	ASSSERGSTDTQY
TRBV5-6	12	.	TRBJ2-3	ASSLDRAGVTQY
TRBV27	15	few	TRBJ1-2	ASSRTFRGPPNYGYT
TRBV30	10	.	TRBJ2-5	AWVKGRETQY
TRBV5-6	12	few	TRBJ1-5	ASSSNRGNQPQH
TRBV7-8	13	few	TRBJ2-1	ASSLDRTGYNEQF